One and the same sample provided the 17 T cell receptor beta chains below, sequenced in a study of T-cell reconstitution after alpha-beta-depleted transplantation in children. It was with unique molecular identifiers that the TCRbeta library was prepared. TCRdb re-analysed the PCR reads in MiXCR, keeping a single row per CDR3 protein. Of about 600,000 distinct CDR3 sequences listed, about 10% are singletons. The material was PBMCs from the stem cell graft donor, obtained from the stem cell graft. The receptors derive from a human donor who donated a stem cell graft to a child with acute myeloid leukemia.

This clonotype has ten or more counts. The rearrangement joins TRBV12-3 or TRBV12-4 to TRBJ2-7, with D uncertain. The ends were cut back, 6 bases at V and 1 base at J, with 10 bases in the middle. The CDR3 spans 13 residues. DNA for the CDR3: TGTGCCAGCAGGGCCCGTCCGTCCTACGAGCAGTACTTC. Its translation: CASRARPSYEQYF.

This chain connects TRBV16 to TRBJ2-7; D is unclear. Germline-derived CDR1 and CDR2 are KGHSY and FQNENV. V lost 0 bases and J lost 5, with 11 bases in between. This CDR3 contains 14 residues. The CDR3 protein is CASSQSGGPHEQYF. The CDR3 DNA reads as TGTGCCAGCAGCCAATCGGGCGGCCCCCACGAGCAGTACTTC.

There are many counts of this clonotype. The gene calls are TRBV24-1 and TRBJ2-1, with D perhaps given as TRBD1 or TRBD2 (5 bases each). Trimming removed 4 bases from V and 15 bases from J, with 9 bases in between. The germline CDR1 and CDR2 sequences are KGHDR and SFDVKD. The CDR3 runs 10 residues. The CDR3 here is CATSDPRGFF. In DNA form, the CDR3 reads TGTGCCACCAGTGACCCGAGGGGGTTCTTC.

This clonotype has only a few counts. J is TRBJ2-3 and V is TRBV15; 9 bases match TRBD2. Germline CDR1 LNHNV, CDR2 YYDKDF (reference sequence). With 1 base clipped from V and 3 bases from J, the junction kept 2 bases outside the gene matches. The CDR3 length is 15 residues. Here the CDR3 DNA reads TGTGCCACCAGCAGAGCGACTAGCGGAACAGATACGCAGTATTTT. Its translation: CATSRATSGTDTQYF.

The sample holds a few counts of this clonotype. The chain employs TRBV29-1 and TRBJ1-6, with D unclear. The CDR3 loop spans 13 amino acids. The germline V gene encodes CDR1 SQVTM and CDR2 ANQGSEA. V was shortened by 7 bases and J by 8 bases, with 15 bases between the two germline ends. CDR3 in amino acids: CSASSLRDSPLHF. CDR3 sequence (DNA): TGCAGCGCCTCCAGCCTGCGGGATTCACCCCTCCACTTT.

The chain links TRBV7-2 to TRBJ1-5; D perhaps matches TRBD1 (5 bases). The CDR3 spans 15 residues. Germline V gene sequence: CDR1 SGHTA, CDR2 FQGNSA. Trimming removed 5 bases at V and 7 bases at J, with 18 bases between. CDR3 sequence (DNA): TGTGCCAGCAGCCTAGAGTCCGGGGGTCGACAGCCCCAGCATTTT. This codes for CASSLESGGRQPQHF.

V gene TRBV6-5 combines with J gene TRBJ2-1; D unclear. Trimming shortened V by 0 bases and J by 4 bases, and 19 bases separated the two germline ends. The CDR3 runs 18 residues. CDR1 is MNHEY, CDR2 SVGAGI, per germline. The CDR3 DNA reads TGTGCCAGCAGTTACTCGAGATATAGGACCATGATATACAATGAGCAGTTCTTC. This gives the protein CASSYSRYRTMIYNEQFF.

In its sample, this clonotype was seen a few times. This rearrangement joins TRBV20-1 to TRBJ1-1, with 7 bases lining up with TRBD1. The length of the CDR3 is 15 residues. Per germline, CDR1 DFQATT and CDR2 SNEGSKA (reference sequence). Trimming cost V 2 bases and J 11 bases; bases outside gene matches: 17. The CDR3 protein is CSARPPTGVGFGAFF. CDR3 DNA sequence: TGCAGTGCTAGACCCCCTACAGGGGTAGGGTTTGGCGCTTTCTTT.

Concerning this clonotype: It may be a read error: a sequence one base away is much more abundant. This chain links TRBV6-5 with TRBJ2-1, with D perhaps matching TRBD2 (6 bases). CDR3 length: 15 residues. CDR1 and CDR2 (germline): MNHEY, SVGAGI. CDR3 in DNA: TGTGCCAGCAGTTACTCGGGACTCTCCTACAATGAGCAGTGCTTC. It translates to CASSYSGLSYNEQCF.

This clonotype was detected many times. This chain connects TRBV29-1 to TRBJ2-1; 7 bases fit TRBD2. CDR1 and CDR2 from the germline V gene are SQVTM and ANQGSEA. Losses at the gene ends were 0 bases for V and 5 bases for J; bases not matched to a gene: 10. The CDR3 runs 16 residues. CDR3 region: CSVEDPWTRTNNEQFF. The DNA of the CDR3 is TGCAGCGTTGAAGACCCGTGGACTAGAACTAACAATGAGCAGTTCTTC.

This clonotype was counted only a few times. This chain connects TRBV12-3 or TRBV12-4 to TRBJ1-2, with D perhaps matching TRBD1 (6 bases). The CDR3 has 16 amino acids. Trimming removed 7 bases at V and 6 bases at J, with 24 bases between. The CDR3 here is CASTLPKGQLYDGYTF. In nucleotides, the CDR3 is TGTGCCAGCACCCTCCCCAAAGGACAGCTTTATGATGGCTACACCTTC.

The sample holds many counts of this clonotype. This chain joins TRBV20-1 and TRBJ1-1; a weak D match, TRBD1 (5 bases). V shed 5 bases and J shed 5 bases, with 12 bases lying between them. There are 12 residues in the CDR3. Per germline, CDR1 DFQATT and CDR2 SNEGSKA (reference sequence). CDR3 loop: CSAPIRVTEAFF. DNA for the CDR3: TGCAGTGCTCCGATCAGGGTGACTGAAGCTTTCTTT.

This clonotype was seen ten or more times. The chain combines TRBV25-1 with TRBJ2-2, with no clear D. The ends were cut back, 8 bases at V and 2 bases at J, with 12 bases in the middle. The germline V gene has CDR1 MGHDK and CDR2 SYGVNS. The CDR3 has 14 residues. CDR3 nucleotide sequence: TGTGCCAGCTCTACTGGTCTTAACACCGGGGAGCTGTTTTTT. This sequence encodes CASSTGLNTGELFF.

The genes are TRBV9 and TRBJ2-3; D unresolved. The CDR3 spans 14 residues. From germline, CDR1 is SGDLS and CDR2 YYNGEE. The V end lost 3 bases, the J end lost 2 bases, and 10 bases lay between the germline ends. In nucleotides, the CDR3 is TGTGCCAGCAGCGCCCGCGGCCCCACAGATACGCAGTATTTT. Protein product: CASSARGPTDTQYF.

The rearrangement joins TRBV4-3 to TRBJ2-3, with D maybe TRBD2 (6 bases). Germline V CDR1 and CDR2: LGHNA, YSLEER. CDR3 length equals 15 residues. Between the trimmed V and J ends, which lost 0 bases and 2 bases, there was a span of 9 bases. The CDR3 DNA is TGCGCCAGCAGCCAAGATGCGGGGAACACAGATACGCAGTATTTT. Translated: CASSQDAGNTDTQYF.

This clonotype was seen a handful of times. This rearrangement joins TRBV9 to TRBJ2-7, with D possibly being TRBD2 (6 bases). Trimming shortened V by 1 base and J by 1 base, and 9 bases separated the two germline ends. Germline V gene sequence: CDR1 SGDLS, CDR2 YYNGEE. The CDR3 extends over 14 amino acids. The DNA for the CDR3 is TGTGCCAGCAGCGTAACGGGACTGTCCTACGAGCAGTACTTC. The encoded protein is CASSVTGLSYEQYF.

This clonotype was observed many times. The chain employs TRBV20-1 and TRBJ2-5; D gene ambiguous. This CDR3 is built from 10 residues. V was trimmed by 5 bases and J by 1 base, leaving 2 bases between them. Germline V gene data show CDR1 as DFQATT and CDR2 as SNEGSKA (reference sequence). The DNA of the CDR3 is TGCAGTGCTGGCCAAGAGACCCAGTACTTC. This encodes CSAGQETQYF.